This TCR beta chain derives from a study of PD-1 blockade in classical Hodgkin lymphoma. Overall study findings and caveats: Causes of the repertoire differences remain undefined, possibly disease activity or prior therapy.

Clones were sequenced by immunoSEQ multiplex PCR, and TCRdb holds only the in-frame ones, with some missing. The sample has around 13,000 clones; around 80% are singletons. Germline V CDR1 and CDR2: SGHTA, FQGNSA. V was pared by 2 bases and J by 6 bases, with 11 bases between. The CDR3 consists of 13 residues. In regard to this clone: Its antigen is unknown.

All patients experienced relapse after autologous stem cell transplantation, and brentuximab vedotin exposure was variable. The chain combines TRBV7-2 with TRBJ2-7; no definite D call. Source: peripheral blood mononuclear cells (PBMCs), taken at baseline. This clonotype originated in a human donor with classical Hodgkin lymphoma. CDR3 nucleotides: TGTGCCAGCAGCTTAAATTGGGCCGGCGAGCAGTACTTC. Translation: CASSLNWAGEQYF.